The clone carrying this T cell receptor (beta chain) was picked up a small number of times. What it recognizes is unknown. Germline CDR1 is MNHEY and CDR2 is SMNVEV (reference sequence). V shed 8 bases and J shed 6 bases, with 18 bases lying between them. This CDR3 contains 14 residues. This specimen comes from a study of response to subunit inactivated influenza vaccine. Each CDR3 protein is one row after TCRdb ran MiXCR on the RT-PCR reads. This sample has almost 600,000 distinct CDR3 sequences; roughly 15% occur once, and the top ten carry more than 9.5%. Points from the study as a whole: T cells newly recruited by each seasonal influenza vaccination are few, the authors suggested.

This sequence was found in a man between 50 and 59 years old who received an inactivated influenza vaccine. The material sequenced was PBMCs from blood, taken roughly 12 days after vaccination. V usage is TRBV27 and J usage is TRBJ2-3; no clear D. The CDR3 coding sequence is TGTGCCAGCGGAAACTTACAAAAGGTGGATACGCAGTATTTT. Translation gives CASGNLQKVDTQYF.